This T cell receptor beta chain derives from a study of glioma-infiltrating T cells. V was clipped by 4 bases and J by 0 bases, with 13 bases between them. This CDR3 is 15 amino acids long. Looked up from germline, CDR1 is SGHTA and CDR2 is FQGNSA. Broader study findings: Shared blood CDR3 signature motifs marked patients with low tissue-blood divergence.

In the case of this clonotype: Its antigen is undetermined.

Using RNA template, CDR3s of TCR alpha and beta were amplified with iRepertoire arm-PCR. One entry per CDR3 protein results from TCRdb running MiXCR on the multiplex PCR reads. The data contain around 350,000 distinct CDR3 sequences, around 45% of them seen just once; the ten biggest clones take up approximately 12%. Specimen: glioma tissue, nonneoplastic brain tissue, or PBMCs (not recorded which). The TCR sequence derives from a human donor with low-grade glioma or glioblastoma, undergoing nonglioma brain surgery, or in good health (not recorded which). The chain combines TRBV7-2 with TRBJ2-7, with a weak D call TRBD2 (7 bases). For the CDR3, the DNA is TGTGCCAGCAGCTCCCAGGGGAGGGCCTCCTACGAGCAGTACTTC. Protein product: CASSSQGRASYEQYF.